The subject of this entry is one T cell receptor (beta chain). What it binds is unknown. Caucasian adults residing in Nashville, Tennessee made up all the donors. This specimen belongs to a study of shared clonotypes between healthy human individuals. The study's findings and limits: The represented genetic and exposure-history diversity was limited by the small number of donors. A few donors had 4% to 5% of their naive CD4 clonotypes in common. Shared clonotypes across all four donors exceeded non-shared ones in generation probability.

Using immunoSEQ multiplex PCR, the repertoire was profiled, and TCRdb retains in-frame clones only, with some absent. Of 2 million to 3 million clones detected, 93% appear once; the ten largest clones hold more than 0.35%. Trimming shortened V by 9 bases and J by 3 bases, and 15 bases separated the two germline ends. Germline CDR1 and CDR2: SGHDN and FVKESK. The CDR3 runs to 14 residues. The TCR comes from a man aged 18 to 35 in good health. Some clones in this sample may be carry-over from other donors' samples. The J gene is TRBJ2-1, the V gene TRBV14, with a weak D call TRBD2 (5 bases). Sequences were obtained from naive CD4+ T cells from PBMCs. The subset: CD45RA+ positively selected. The CDR3, as DNA: TGTGCCAGTACCAAGGGCGGACTCTACAATGAGCAGTTCTTC. It is translated as CASTKGGLYNEQFF.